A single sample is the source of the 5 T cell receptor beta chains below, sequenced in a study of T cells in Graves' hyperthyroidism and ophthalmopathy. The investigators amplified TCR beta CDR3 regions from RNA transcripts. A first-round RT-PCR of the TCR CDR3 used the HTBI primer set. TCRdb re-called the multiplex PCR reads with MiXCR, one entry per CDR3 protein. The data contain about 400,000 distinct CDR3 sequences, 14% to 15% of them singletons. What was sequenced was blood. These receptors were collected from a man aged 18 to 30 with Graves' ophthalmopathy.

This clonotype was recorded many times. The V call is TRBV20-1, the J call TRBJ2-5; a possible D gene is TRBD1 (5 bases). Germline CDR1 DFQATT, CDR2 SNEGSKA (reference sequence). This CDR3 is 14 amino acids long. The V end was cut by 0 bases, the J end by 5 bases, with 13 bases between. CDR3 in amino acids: CSARDSAGYETQYF. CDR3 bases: TGCAGTGCTAGAGATAGTGCAGGGTATGAGACCCAGTACTTC.

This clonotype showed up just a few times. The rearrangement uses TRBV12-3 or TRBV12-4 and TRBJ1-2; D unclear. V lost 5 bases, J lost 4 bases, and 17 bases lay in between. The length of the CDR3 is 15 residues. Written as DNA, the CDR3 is TGTGCCAGCAGTGCCGGGGTTGTTCAGGCCTATGGCTACACCTTC. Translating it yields CASSAGVVQAYGYTF.

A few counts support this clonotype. For the CDR3, the DNA is TGTGCCAGCTCAATTTCCGAGACAGGGAATAATTCACCCCTCCACTTT. Translation: CASSISETGNNSPLHF. The chain links TRBV18 to TRBJ1-6; the match to TRBD1 covers 7 bases. With 5 bases clipped from V and 5 bases from J, the junction kept 9 bases outside the gene matches. The germline V gene encodes CDR1 KGHSH and CDR2 LQKENI. The CDR3 has 16 amino acids.

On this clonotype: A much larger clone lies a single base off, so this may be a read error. The CDR3 DNA follows: TGTGCCAGCAGCCAAGACTATATGTACAGGGGTGGCTACACCTTC. Translating it yields CASSQDYMYRGGYTF. The rearrangement links TRBV3-1 to TRBJ1-2; 7 positions agree with TRBD1. CDR1 is LGHDT and CDR2 is YNNKEL in the germline V gene (reference sequence). The CDR3 covers 15 residues. Losses at the gene ends were 0 bases for V and 7 bases for J; bases not matched to a gene: 8.

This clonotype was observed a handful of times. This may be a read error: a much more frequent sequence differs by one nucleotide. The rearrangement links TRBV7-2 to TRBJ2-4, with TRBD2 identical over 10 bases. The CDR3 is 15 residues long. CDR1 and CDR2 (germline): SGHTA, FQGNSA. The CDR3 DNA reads TGTGCCTGCAGCTTAGTAGCGGGGGGTGGGGACATTCAGTACTTC. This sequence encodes CACSLVAGGGDIQYF.